Below are 9 T cell receptor beta chains sequenced from a single sample in a study of cytomegalovirus exposure and HLA in healthy donors. PCR employed 60 Vbeta and 13 Jbeta primers. TCRdb's table, derived via immunoSEQ multiplex PCR, lists solely in-frame clones and lacks some. The data show about 130,000 clones, roughly 85% seen once. Sequences were obtained from PBMCs. Receptor source: a man aged 35 to 55 in good health and CMV-seropositive.

This clone was found a few times. The V call is TRBV5-1, the J call TRBJ2-2; 10 bases are a match to TRBD1. With 1 base clipped from V and 4 bases from J, the junction kept 7 bases outside the gene matches. The CDR3 spans 17 residues. In germline, CDR1 is SGHRS, CDR2 YFSETQ. The DNA of the CDR3 is TGCGCCAGCAGCTTGACCGGGACAGGGGTCATCACCGGGGAGCTGTTTTTT. As protein: CASSLTGTGVITGELFF.

V and J are TRBV29-1 and TRBJ2-7; the match to TRBD2 covers 10 bases. Germline loops: CDR1 SQVTM, CDR2 ANQGSEA. The CDR3 is 14 amino acids. Trimming at V came to 3 bases and at J to 4 bases, leaving 6 bases not matched to a gene. The CDR3 here is CSVDSGRAKYEQYF. In DNA form, the CDR3 reads TGCAGCGTTGACAGCGGGAGGGCCAAGTACGAGCAGTACTTC.

The genes are TRBV5-1 and TRBJ1-6; D not certain. The germline V gene has CDR1 SGHRS and CDR2 YFSETQ. The CDR3 consists of 14 residues. The V end was cut by 7 bases, the J end by 9 bases, with 17 bases between. The chain's CDR3 is CASRAGVLSSPLHF. DNA of the CDR3: TGCGCCAGCCGAGCAGGCGTCCTGAGTTCACCCCTCCACTTT.

J is TRBJ2-7 and V is TRBV6-5; D unresolved. The CDR3 length is 12 residues. CDR1 is MNHEY, CDR2 SVGAGI, per germline. Trimming stripped 2 bases from V and 6 bases from J, with 8 bases between. Here the CDR3 DNA reads TGTGCCAGCAGTTACCCTAGTTCCGAGCAGTACTTC. It codes for CASSYPSSEQYF.

The gene calls are TRBV10-3 and TRBJ2-7; TRBD2 agrees at 7 bases. Germline V gene data show CDR1 as ENHRY and CDR2 as SYGVKD. This CDR3 spans 15 amino acids. V dropped 10 bases and J dropped 1; count of bases not matched to a gene: 13. Here the CDR3 reads CASHPSAGVSYEQYF. DNA for the CDR3: TGTGCCAGCCACCCTTCCGCGGGAGTATCCTACGAGCAGTACTTC.

The V and J genes are TRBV6-1 and TRBJ2-5; perhaps TRBD2 as D (5 bases). CDR3 length: 14 amino acids. Germline CDR1 and CDR2: MNHNS and SASEGT. Trimming left V 8 bases short and J 3 bases short, with 16 bases between. The CDR3 protein is CASGKRTPKETQYF. The CDR3 DNA reads as TGTGCCAGCGGGAAGAGGACTCCAAAAGAGACCCAGTACTTC.

There are a few counts of this clone. CDR3 coding DNA: TGTGCCAGCAGCCTTGGGACTAGGGGCGTAGGGAATGAGCAGTTCTTC. Residues: CASSLGTRGVGNEQFF. The V gene is TRBV11-2, the J gene TRBJ2-1; 8 nucleotides match TRBD2. Germline V CDR1 and CDR2: SGHAT, FQNNGV. This CDR3 is 16 amino acids long. Trimming cost V 5 bases and J 7 bases; bases outside gene matches: 13.

The chain couples TRBV27 to TRBJ1-1, with D possibly TRBD1 on 6 matching bases. This CDR3 has 17 residues. Trimming cost V 5 bases and J 0 bases, with 19 bases left between them. From germline, CDR1 is MNHEY and CDR2 SMNVEV (reference sequence). Here the CDR3 reads CASSGLGTPYVNTEAFF. The CDR3 DNA reads as TGTGCCAGCAGTGGATTGGGGACACCTTACGTGAACACTGAAGCTTTCTTT.

This clone was seen more than once but under ten times. This chain links TRBV14 with TRBJ2-3, with TRBD2 identical over 7 bases. The CDR3 spans 15 residues. Germline lookup yields CDR1 SGHDN and CDR2 FVKESK. V lost 5 bases to trimming and J lost 0 bases; unmatched junction nucleotides: 5. CDR3 DNA sequence: TGTGCCAGCAGCAGGAGCGGGACCAGCACAGATACGCAGTATTTT. Encoded protein: CASSRSGTSTDTQYF.